Sequencing of this T cell receptor beta chain was carried out in a study of blood T cell repertoires in COVID-19. Study as a whole: The United States, Italy and Spain were the sources of the acute and convalescent COVID-19 samples.

This clone is a singleton in its sample. Methods used by the authors: From reference gene primer amplification, estimates of nucleated cell counts were derived. Produced via immunoSEQ multiplex PCR; TCRdb's table is partial and in-frame only. V, J and clone size were drawn from that table, and D and trimming were deduced from the DNA. Here the sample spans tens of thousands of clones, just over 85% being singletons. The sequence was collected from a human donor in a cohort sampled during active COVID-19. Sequences were obtained from peripheral blood.

CDR3 sequence: CASSFGSGGIIDTQYF. CDR3 in DNA: TGTGCCAGCAGCTTTGGTAGCGGGGGGATTATCGATACGCAGTATTTT. J is TRBJ2-3 and V is TRBV7-9; 10 bases align to TRBD2. Unmatched junction bases numbered 9, after V lost 3 bases and J lost 6 bases. This CDR3 has 16 amino acids. Germline V gives CDR1 SEHNR, CDR2 FQNEAQ (reference sequence).